Listed here are 22 T cell receptor beta chains from one sample, sequenced in a study of T cells in localized non-small cell lung cancer. The table came from immunoSEQ multiplex PCR; TCRdb's copy has only in-frame clones and leaves some out. Of 50,000 or so clones listed, less than 85% are singletons. The input for sequencing was PBMCs, taken before any cancer treatment. Receptor source: a woman aged 40 to 75 with stage II lung adenocarcinoma.

A few counts support this clone. The same CDR3 also results from other DNA sequences found in this sample. The rearrangement links TRBV5-1 to TRBJ1-1; no firm D call. The CDR3 runs 14 residues. V was pared by 0 bases and J by 0 bases, with 6 bases between. The V gene's germline CDR1 is SGHRS and CDR2 YFSETQ. The CDR3 sequence is CASSLDGVNTEAFF. The CDR3 coding sequence is TGCGCCAGCAGCTTGGACGGGGTGAACACTGAAGCTTTCTTT. The variable domain in full, completed from reference TRBV5-1 and TRBJ1-1, reads KAGVTQTPRYLIKTRGQQVTLSCSPISGHRSVSWYQQTPGQGLQFLFEYFSETQRNKGNFPGRFSGRQFSNSRSEMNVSTLELGDSALYLCASSLDGVNTEAFFGQGTRLTVV.

The rearrangement uses TRBV5-6 and TRBJ1-2, with D possibly TRBD1 on 5 matching bases. Trimming cost V 4 bases and J 4 bases, with 14 bases left between them. The germline CDR1 and CDR2 sequences are SGHDT and YYEEEE. CDR3 length: 14 amino acids. The CDR3 DNA sequence: TGTGCCAGCAGCCCTACACAGGAAACCTATGGCTACACCTTC. It translates to CASSPTQETYGYTF.

This clone was counted only a few times. The chain joins TRBV15 to TRBJ1-1, with 8 nucleotides matching TRBD1. CDR1 and CDR2 (germline): LNHNV, YYDKDF (reference sequence). Trimming took 3 bases from V and 0 from J; bases not matched to a gene: 3. The length of the CDR3 is 15 residues. The CDR3 reads CATSSYRGVNTEAFF. The CDR3, as DNA: TGTGCCACCAGCAGCTACAGGGGGGTGAACACTGAAGCTTTCTTT.

The V call is TRBV18, the J call TRBJ1-2, with unresolved D. The germline V gene has CDR1 KGHSH and CDR2 LQKENI. Trimming removed 6 bases at V and 1 base at J, with 12 bases between. The CDR3 runs 14 residues. Here the CDR3 DNA reads TGTGCCAGCTCCGGTGGGTCCTTTAACTATGGCTACACCTTC. This gives the protein CASSGGSFNYGYTF.

V and J are TRBV7-6 and TRBJ2-1; possible D gene TRBD2, 5 bases. The CDR3 consists of 16 residues. Deletions cut 2 bases from V and 0 bases from J, with 11 bases between. CDR1 is SGHVS and CDR2 is FNYEAQ in the germline V gene. CDR3 residues: CASSLLASSSYNEQFF. CDR3 bases: TGTGCCAGCAGCTTACTGGCTAGCAGCTCCTACAATGAGCAGTTCTTC.

The V call is TRBV5-1, the J call TRBJ1-1; D is unclear. This CDR3 comprises 13 residues. The germline V gene has CDR1 SGHRS and CDR2 YFSETQ. V was pared by 2 bases and J by 3 bases, with 8 bases between. CDR3 in amino acids: CASSFSGDTEAFF. CDR3 DNA: TGCGCCAGCAGCTTTAGCGGGGACACTGAAGCTTTCTTT.

J is TRBJ2-5 and V is TRBV14; D is possibly TRBD1 (6 bases). The V and J ends lost 1 base and 4 bases respectively, with 13 bases between them. Germline-derived CDR1 and CDR2 are SGHDN and FVKESK. The CDR3 length is 15 residues. The CDR3 loop reads CASSQGFQGPETQYF. The CDR3 nucleotides read TGTGCCAGCAGCCAAGGGTTTCAGGGGCCAGAGACCCAGTACTTC.

The gene calls are TRBV18 and TRBJ1-1, with unresolved D. This CDR3 spans 15 amino acids. The germline V and J ends were trimmed by 0 bases and 1 base, with 9 bases remaining between them. Per the germline V gene, CDR1 is KGHSH and CDR2 is LQKENI. CDR3 amino acids: CASSPPGGPNTEAFF. The CDR3 nucleotides are TGTGCCAGCTCACCACCCGGCGGCCCGAACACTGAAGCTTTCTTT.

The chain couples TRBV7-9 to TRBJ1-1; tentatively, D is TRBD1 (5 bases). The ends were cut back, 1 base at V and 4 bases at J, with 10 bases in the middle. The germline V gene has CDR1 SEHNR and CDR2 FQNEAQ (reference sequence). The CDR3 consists of 14 residues. CDR3 DNA: TGTGCCAGCAGCTTAGAACCGGGGGGCACTGAAGCTTTCTTT. The encoded protein is CASSLEPGGTEAFF.

CDR3 DNA sequence: TGTGCCATCAGTGCCCGTGGATCGAACACTGAAGCTTTCTTT. The encoded protein is CAISARGSNTEAFF. This chain connects TRBV10-3 to TRBJ1-1, with unresolved D. The CDR3 has 14 amino acids. CDR1 and CDR2 from the germline V gene are ENHRY and SYGVKD. The V end lost 4 bases, the J end lost 1 base, and 10 bases lay between the germline ends.

The chain employs TRBV6-6 and TRBJ1-1; a weak D match, TRBD1 (6 bases). The CDR3 covers 12 residues. Trimming shortened V by 6 bases and J by 9 bases, and 14 bases separated the two germline ends. CDR1 is MNHNY, CDR2 SVGAGI, per germline (reference sequence). The CDR3 bases are TGTGCCAGCAGCCCTTCAGGGGAGCAAGCTTTCTTT. As protein: CASSPSGEQAFF.

J is TRBJ1-2 and V is TRBV11-2, with D uncertain. CDR1 and CDR2 from the germline V gene are SGHAT and FQNNGV. This CDR3 region has 14 residues. Trimming cost V 1 base and J 0 bases, with 6 bases left between them. CDR3 DNA sequence: TGTGCCAGCAGCTTAGGCGGGGCTAACTATGGCTACACCTTC. Amino acids: CASSLGGANYGYTF.

This clone has a handful of counts. This rearrangement joins TRBV6-1 to TRBJ1-1, with D possibly matching TRBD1 (5 bases). CDR3 size: 14 residues. From germline, CDR1 is MNHNS and CDR2 SASEGT. Trimming removed 5 bases from V and 2 bases from J, with 12 bases in between. The CDR3 here is CASSWGGVNTEAFF. As DNA, the CDR3 is TGTGCCAGCAGTTGGGGAGGGGTCAACACTGAAGCTTTCTTT.

This chain connects TRBV18 to TRBJ1-5, with TRBD1 matching over 7 bases. The ends lost 3 bases at V and 5 bases at J; junction bases unmatched: 1. The CDR3 is 13 residues long. Germline loops: CDR1 KGHSH, CDR2 LQKENI. CDR3 amino acids: CASSPGTDQPQHF. The CDR3 DNA reads as TGTGCCAGCTCACCTGGGACAGATCAGCCCCAGCATTTT.

The CDR3 sequence is CASKQGGGGEKLFF. CDR3 bases: TGTGCCAGCAAACAGGGTGGGGGCGGCGAAAAACTGTTTTTT. V usage is TRBV28 and J usage is TRBJ1-4, with a possible D match to TRBD1 (6 bases). With 7 bases removed from V and 8 bases from J, the gap between germline ends came to 17 bases. Germline CDR1 is MDHEN and CDR2 is SYDVKM. This CDR3 comprises 14 residues.

CDR3 nucleotide sequence: TGTGCCAGCAGCTTGGTCCAAGGTTGGATGAACACTGAAGCTTTCTTT. This sequence encodes CASSLVQGWMNTEAFF. V is TRBV7-8 and J is TRBJ1-1; D gene unclear. Deletions cut 3 bases from V and 0 bases from J, with 14 bases between. CDR1 and CDR2 (germline): SGHVS, FQNEAQ. The CDR3 covers 16 residues.

The chain carries TRBV5-1 and TRBJ1-1, with 9 positions matching TRBD1. Looked up from germline, CDR1 is SGHRS and CDR2 is YFSETQ. The V segment lost 2 bases and the J segment 10 bases; nucleotides outside the gene matches: 6. The CDR3 sequence is 13 residues long. In DNA form, the CDR3 reads TGCGCCAGCAGCTTTACTCCGGGACAGGGAGCTTTCTTT. It codes for CASSFTPGQGAFF.

This chain joins TRBV28 and TRBJ1-2, with a tentative D call TRBD1 (5 bases). Germline CDR1 MDHEN, CDR2 SYDVKM. CDR3 length equals 13 residues. Trimming removed 6 bases from V and 3 bases from J, with 11 bases in between. Written as DNA, the CDR3 is TGTGCCAGCAGCCAAGACAGAGACTATGGCTACACCTTC. Protein: CASSQDRDYGYTF.

V is TRBV11-3 and J is TRBJ1-1, with D hard to call. The CDR3 runs to 13 residues. From germline, CDR1 is SGHNT and CDR2 YENEEA. The V end lost 3 bases, the J end lost 1 base, and 6 bases lay between the germline ends. For the CDR3, the DNA is TGTGCCAGCAGCTTTTCGGGGAACACTGAAGCTTTCTTT. Translated, it gives CASSFSGNTEAFF. Variable domain in full (rest from reference TRBV11-3 and TRBJ1-1): EAGVVQSPRYKIIEKKQPVAFWCNPISGHNTLYWYLQNLGQGPELLIRYENEEAVDDSQLPKDRFSAERLKGVDSTLKIQPAELGDSAVYLCASSFSGNTEAFFGQGTRLTVV.

The chain employs TRBV7-8 and TRBJ2-5; D possibly matches TRBD1 or TRBD2 (5 bases each). Trimming stripped 1 base from V and 4 bases from J, with 13 bases between. CDR3 size: 15 residues. The germline V gene has CDR1 SGHVS and CDR2 FQNEAQ. The CDR3: CASSLGDPLGETQYF. CDR3 DNA: TGTGCCAGCAGCTTAGGGGACCCTCTCGGAGAGACCCAGTACTTC.

This clone came up once. The chain carries TRBV19 and TRBJ1-2; 8 nucleotides line up with TRBD1. The trim removed 4 bases at V and 3 bases at J, leaving 7 bases unmatched. In germline, CDR1 is LNHDA, CDR2 SQIVND (reference sequence). The CDR3 covers 15 residues. The CDR3 loop reads CASSTPGGTYYGYTF. In DNA form, the CDR3 reads TGTGCCAGTAGTACCCCAGGGGGCACCTACTATGGCTACACCTTC.

This clone was seen a handful of times. This chain joins TRBV14 and TRBJ2-2; no reliable D call. V lost 2 bases, J lost 5 bases, and 12 bases lay in between. Germline values: CDR1 SGHDN, CDR2 FVKESK. The CDR3 runs 15 residues. Here the CDR3 reads CASSQRRTLTGELFF. The CDR3 nucleotides read TGTGCCAGCAGCCAACGAAGGACGCTTACCGGGGAGCTGTTTTTT.